Listed below are T cell receptor beta chains from one sample, sequenced in a study of neoadjuvant nivolumab and ipilimumab in lung cancer. TCRdb's copy holds only in-frame clones and misses some; the assay was immunoSEQ multiplex PCR. The sample lists about 38,000 clones, approximately 92% occurring once. Source: peripheral blood, taken before neoadjuvant nivolumab, alone or with ipilimumab. The receptors shown here come from an adult with non-small cell lung cancer. Both conserved end residues are part of each CDR3. D genes are given only for firm matches. Clone sizes are given selectively: once, few, many, or a class where the clone is expanded.

clone size	V gene	J gene	D gene	CDR3 protein	CDR3 DNA
NA	TRBV5-1	TRBJ2-7	TRBD1	CASRLTGTGLTYEQYF	TGCGCCAGCAGATTGACCGGGACAGGGTTAACCTACGAGCAGTACTTC
NA	TRBV5-1	TRBJ2-5	NA	CASSLAVTTRQETQYF	TGCGCCAGCAGCTTGGCCGTCACAACCCGCCAAGAGACCCAGTACTTC
NA	TRBV27	TRBJ1-2	NA	CASRPTRVLGYTF	TGTGCCAGCAGGCCTACCAGGGTCTTAGGCTACACCTTC
once	TRBV18	TRBJ2-7	NA	CASSPPGRGGWYEQYF	TGTGCCAGCTCACCTCCGGGAAGGGGGGGTTGGTACGAGCAGTACTTC
NA	TRBV28	TRBJ1-1	NA	CASRPFKRVNEAFF	TGTGCCAGCCGACCCTTCAAGAGGGTTAATGAAGCTTTCTTT
NA	TRBV14	TRBJ2-1	TRBD2	CASSHRDYRSSYNEQFF	TGTGCCAGCAGCCATCGGGACTATCGTAGCTCCTACAATGAGCAGTTCTTC
NA	TRBV7-9	TRBJ1-1	NA	CASSLETQNTEAFF	TGTGCCAGCAGCTTAGAGACCCAGAACACTGAAGCTTTCTTT
NA	TRBV5-4	TRBJ2-7	NA	CASSLGPGEMYEQYF	TGTGCCAGCAGCTTGGGTCCAGGGGAGATGTACGAGCAGTACTTC
NA	TRBV7-2	TRBJ2-2	NA	CASCAYINTGELFF	TGTGCCAGCTGCGCTTATATTAACACCGGGGAGCTGTTTTTT
NA	TRBV9	TRBJ2-2	TRBD1	CASSTSGTGKIAELFF	TGTGCCAGCAGTACCTCCGGGACAGGGAAGATTGCGGAGCTGTTTTTT
NA	TRBV5-1	TRBJ1-4	NA	CASSYQGTNEKLFF	TGCGCCAGCAGCTATCAGGGAACTAATGAAAAACTGTTTTTT
NA	TRBV6-1	TRBJ2-7	TRBD1	CASRPGTGGNYEQYF	TGTGCCAGCAGGCCCGGGACAGGGGGCAACTACGAGCAGTACTTC
NA	TRBV11-3	TRBJ2-1	TRBD1	CASICQGAYNEQFF	TGTGCCAGCATTTGTCAGGGGGCCTACAATGAGCAGTTCTTC
NA	TRBV4-2	TRBJ2-1	NA	CASSQDYRSSYNEQFF	TGTGCCAGCAGCCAAGATTACCGAAGCTCCTACAATGAGCAGTTCTTC
NA	TRBV9	TRBJ2-4	TRBD1	CASSPTGTVGDLLAKNIQYF	TGTGCCAGCAGCCCTACGGGGACAGTGGGGGACCTCCTAGCCAAAAACATTCAGTACTTC
NA	TRBV10-2	TRBJ2-2	NA	CASRGSSNTGELFF	TGCGCCAGCAGAGGTAGTTCGAACACCGGGGAGCTGTTTTTT
NA	TRBV6-5	TRBJ2-1	NA	CASSYVQDYNEQFF	TGTGCCAGCAGTTACGTACAGGACTACAATGAGCAGTTCTTC
few	TRBV7-9	TRBJ2-7	NA	CASSPRGPSEQYF	TGTGCCAGCAGCCCCCGGGGCCCCTCCGAGCAGTACTTC
NA	TRBV13	TRBJ2-2	NA	CASSNRVTGELFF	TGTGCCAGCTCTAACAGGGTCACCGGGGAGCTGTTTTTT
NA	TRBV28	TRBJ2-7	TRBD2	CASSPWGTSGTSYEQYF	TGTGCCAGCAGTCCATGGGGGACTAGCGGTACCTCCTACGAGCAGTACTTC
few	TRBV10-3	TRBJ1-2	NA	CAISEYNRINYGYTF	TGTGCCATCAGTGAATACAACAGAATTAACTATGGCTACACCTTC
NA	TRBV5-1	TRBJ2-3	TRBD1	CASSSDRASTDTQYF	TGCGCCAGCAGCTCAGACAGGGCTAGCACAGATACGCAGTATTTT
NA	TRBV10-1	TRBJ2-2	NA	CASSELTRAGELFF	TGCGCCAGCAGTGAGTTAACGCGGGCCGGGGAGCTGTTTTTT
NA	TRBV20-1	TRBJ2-1	NA	CSARDGDEQFF	TGCAGTGCTAGAGACGGGGATGAGCAGTTCTTC
few	TRBV19	TRBJ2-5	NA	CATGRETQYF	TGTGCCACCGGTAGGGAGACCCAGTACTTC
NA	TRBV7-6	TRBJ2-3	TRBD2	CASSLGALAGEADTQYF	TGTGCCAGCAGCTTAGGGGCACTAGCGGGAGAAGCAGATACGCAGTATTTT
NA	TRBV7-2	TRBJ2-5	NA	CASSPGQPRGETQYF	TGTGCCAGCAGCCCAGGACAGCCCCGGGGAGAGACCCAGTACTTC
NA	TRBV2	TRBJ2-2	TRBD2	CASVREDTGELFF	TGTGCCAGCGTTCGGGAGGACACCGGGGAGCTGTTTTTT
NA	TRBV5-1	TRBJ1-4	TRBD1	CASSVPGTGKANEKLFF	TGCGCCAGCAGCGTACCCGGGACAGGGAAGGCTAATGAAAAACTGTTTTTT
NA	TRBV18	TRBJ2-7	TRBD1	CASSPPLLTGQGFSYEQYF	TGTGCCAGCTCACCACCGCTCCTGACGGGACAGGGGTTCTCCTACGAGCAGTACTTC